Given below is one T cell receptor beta chain in context. TCRdb's table, derived via immunoSEQ multiplex PCR, lists solely in-frame clones and lacks some. The table lists 300,000 to 400,000 clones, roughly 70% of them singletons, with 6% to 6.5% in the top ten. These data are taken from a study of cytotoxic CD8 clonotypes in ibrutinib-treated CLL. The sequence came from a human donor with chronic lymphocytic leukemia. This specimen consisted of PBMCs, obtained after 36 months of ibrutinib treatment.

The CDR3 region is CATSRDRAWTQYF. Written as DNA, the CDR3 is TGTGCCACCAGCAGGGACAGGGCGTGGACCCAGTACTTC. The chain joins TRBV15 to TRBJ2-5; 8 bases fit TRBD1. CDR3 size: 13 residues. Germline V gene sequence: CDR1 LNHNV, CDR2 YYDKDF (reference sequence). V was pared by 3 bases and J by 7 bases, with 4 bases of the junction left unmatched.